A single sample gave rise to the 19 T cell receptor beta chains below, sequenced in a study of blood T cell repertoires in COVID-19. The protocol was immunoSEQ multiplex PCR, while the TCRdb copy is restricted to in-frame clones and leaves out a portion. The data contain some 320,000 clones, 75% to 90% of them seen just once; the ten biggest clones take up 1.5% to 2%. Sample: PBMCs or T cells enriched from blood (not recorded which). These receptors all stem from a woman in her twenties or thirties who had been exposed to COVID-19.

This chain links TRBV12-3 or TRBV12-4 with TRBJ2-5; D is undetermined. V lost 6 bases and J lost 2, with 4 bases in between. The CDR3 spans 11 residues. The CDR3 spells CASSFQETQYF. As DNA, the CDR3 is TGTGCCAGCAGCTTTCAAGAGACCCAGTACTTC.

The J gene is TRBJ2-1, the V gene TRBV27; 14 bases align to TRBD2. Germline V gene data show CDR1 as MNHEY and CDR2 as SMNVEV (reference sequence). The CDR3 sequence is 18 residues long. Trimming took 7 bases from V and 6 from J; bases not matched to a gene: 14. The CDR3 DNA is TGTGCCAGCACGCGACTAGCGGGAGGGCCCTCTTTGGGCAATGAGCAGTTCTTC. Its translation is CASTRLAGGPSLGNEQFF.

CDR3 DNA: TGTGCCAGCAGCCCAGGGACACTTGCTGGAAACACCATATATTTT. It specifies CASSPGTLAGNTIYF. This sequence joins TRBV7-6 and TRBJ1-3; possible D gene TRBD1, 6 bases. Germline-derived CDR1 and CDR2 are SGHVS and FNYEAQ. This CDR3 has 15 residues. V was clipped by 5 bases and J by 2 bases, with 13 bases between them.

This chain joins TRBV2 and TRBJ1-1; D is unclear. Germline-derived CDR1 and CDR2 are SNHLY and FYNNEI. The CDR3 consists of 11 residues. V lost 3 bases, J lost 10 bases, and 9 bases lay in between. The CDR3: CASSDLYRAFF. CDR3 nucleotides: TGTGCCAGCAGTGATTTATATCGAGCTTTCTTT.

The chain combines TRBV4-3 with TRBJ2-7; the D gene is possibly TRBD1 (5 bases). Trimming pared 3 bases from V and 5 bases from J, leaving 14 bases between. CDR3 size: 14 residues. CDR1 is LGHNA and CDR2 is YSLEER in the germline V gene. Here the CDR3 DNA reads TGCGCCAGCAGCCAGGACATAGGGCGAGACGAGCAGTACTTC. Its translation is CASSQDIGRDEQYF.

CDR3 protein: CASSPRTGFQETQYF. DNA of the CDR3: TGTGCCAGTAGTCCCCGGACAGGATTCCAAGAGACCCAGTACTTC. This chain joins TRBV19 and TRBJ2-5, with 7 bases identical to TRBD1. V shed 5 bases and J 1 base; nucleotides not matched to a gene: 7. CDR3 length: 15 amino acids. CDR1 is LNHDA and CDR2 is SQIVND in the germline V gene (reference sequence).

The chain joins TRBV19 to TRBJ1-4; D is possibly TRBD1 (6 bases). V lost 9 bases and J 1 base, leaving 9 bases between the germline ends. The CDR3 runs to 13 residues. CDR1 LNHDA and CDR2 SQIVND come from the germline V gene (reference sequence). CDR3 protein: CASQGRTNEKLFF. CDR3 DNA: TGTGCCAGCCAGGGGAGAACTAATGAAAAACTGTTTTTT.

The chain carries TRBV7-2 and TRBJ1-1; tentative D call: TRBD1 (5 bases). CDR1 and CDR2 (germline): SGHTA, FQGNSA. The CDR3 contains 15 residues. V was shortened by 3 bases and J by 5 bases, with 16 bases between the two germline ends. The CDR3 coding sequence is TGTGCCAGCAGCTTTTGGGTGGTTCGGGGGACTGAAGCTTTCTTT. Its protein product is CASSFWVVRGTEAFF.

CDR3: CASSLFAGTYEQYF. The CDR3 DNA reads as TGTGCCAGCAGTTTATTCGCGGGAACCTACGAGCAGTACTTC. The V and J genes are TRBV27 and TRBJ2-7; maybe TRBD2 (6 bases). The germline V and J ends were trimmed by 1 base and 2 bases, with 9 bases remaining between them. This CDR3 is 14 amino acids long. The germline V gene encodes CDR1 MNHEY and CDR2 SMNVEV (reference sequence).

This clone was seen once. The chain couples TRBV28 to TRBJ1-5; TRBD1 is a possible D gene (6 bases). The germline V gene has CDR1 MDHEN and CDR2 SYDVKM. V lost 6 bases and J 5 bases, leaving 20 bases between the germline ends. The CDR3 is made up of 16 amino acids. CDR3 sequence (DNA): TGTGCCAGCAGGGGGAGGGGGAAGGGTAAGGATCAGCCCCAGCATTTT. This sequence encodes CASRGRGKGKDQPQHF.

This clone has just one count. The chain joins TRBV6-7 to TRBJ2-7; TRBD1 matches 7 bases. TRBV6-7 is flagged as an ORF with uncertain function. The CDR3 covers 16 residues. V trimming: 3 bases; J trimming: 0 bases; junction bases outside the gene matches: 8. CDR3 protein: CASSYNDRDISYEQYF. In DNA, the CDR3 is TGTGCCAGCAGTTATAATGACAGGGACATCTCCTACGAGCAGTACTTC.

This chain joins TRBV5-1 and TRBJ2-7; TRBD1 aligns across 7 bases. Losses at the gene ends were 3 bases for V and 2 bases for J; bases not matched to a gene: 5. The V gene's germline CDR1 is SGHRS and CDR2 YFSETQ. The CDR3 has 14 amino acids. The CDR3 sequence is CASSSRDSAYEQYF. The CDR3 DNA is TGCGCCAGCAGCTCCCGGGACAGCGCCTACGAGCAGTACTTC. The full variable domain, with the rest looked up from reference TRBV5-1 and TRBJ2-7, is KAGVTQTPRYLIKTRGQQVTLSCSPISGHRSVSWYQQTPGQGLQFLFEYFSETQRNKGNFPGRFSGRQFSNSRSEMNVSTLELGDSALYLCASSSRDSAYEQYFGPGTRLTVT.

The rearrangement links TRBV7-2 to TRBJ2-2; possibly TRBD2 for D (6 bases). V gave up 0 bases and J gave up 4 bases, with 15 bases separating them. CDR1 SGHTA and CDR2 FQGNSA come from the germline V gene. The CDR3 is made up of 17 amino acids. CDR3 bases: TGTGCCAGCAGCTTAGCTTCGATCCCAGCGGGCACCGGGGAGCTGTTTTTT. Translating gives CASSLASIPAGTGELFF. The complete variable domain, with remaining parts taken from reference TRBV7-2 and TRBJ2-2, reads GAGVSQSPSNKVTEKGKDVELRCDPISGHTALYWYRQSLGQGLEFLIYFQGNSAPDKSGLPSDRFSAERTGGSVSTLTIQRTQQEDSAVYLCASSLASIPAGTGELFFGEGSRLTVL.

The chain joins TRBV24-1 to TRBJ1-1, with a weak D call TRBD1 (5 bases). This CDR3 is 14 amino acids long. Germline assignment: CDR1 KGHDR and CDR2 SFDVKD. The germline V and J ends were trimmed by 5 bases and 5 bases, with 14 bases remaining between them. CDR3 in amino acids: CATSVGGKGTEAFF. Written as DNA, the CDR3 is TGTGCCACCAGTGTGGGGGGTAAAGGGACTGAAGCTTTCTTT.

The J gene is TRBJ2-5, the V gene TRBV5-1; weak D call: TRBD2 (5 bases). The CDR3 length is 14 residues. Trimming pared 4 bases from V and 5 bases from J, leaving 15 bases between. Germline V CDR1 and CDR2: SGHRS, YFSETQ. The CDR3 region is CASSLARPGETQYF. For the CDR3, the DNA is TGCGCCAGCAGCCTTGCGCGTCCGGGGGAGACCCAGTACTTC.

The chain recombines TRBV24-1 with TRBJ1-1; 8 nucleotides match TRBD1. V gave up 2 bases and J gave up 1 base; unmatched junction bases: 2. This CDR3 spans 15 amino acids. Germline V gene lookup returns CDR1 KGHDR and CDR2 SFDVKD. The CDR3 spells CATSDSGTGNTEAFF. The CDR3 region has the DNA TGTGCCACCAGTGATTCTGGGACAGGGAACACTGAAGCTTTCTTT.

The chain uses TRBV4-3 and TRBJ2-7, with no clear D. CDR3 size: 14 residues. Germline V CDR1 and CDR2: LGHNA, YSLEER. V lost 2 bases to trimming and J lost 0 bases, with 8 bases between them. The CDR3 reads CASSQSLTSYEQYF. DNA for the CDR3: TGCGCCAGCAGCCAATCCCTAACCTCCTACGAGCAGTACTTC.

The rearrangement joins TRBV19 to TRBJ1-2; maybe TRBD1 (5 bases). The V and J ends lost 3 bases and 2 bases respectively, with 10 bases between them. The CDR3 spans 14 residues. The germline V gene encodes CDR1 LNHDA and CDR2 SQIVND (reference sequence). The CDR3 bases are TGTGCCAGTAGTATCAAACCAGGGAACTATGGCTACACCTTC. Its protein product is CASSIKPGNYGYTF.

The genes are TRBV24-1 and TRBJ1-5, with 9 bases identical to TRBD1. The CDR3 contains 16 residues. In germline, CDR1 is KGHDR, CDR2 SFDVKD. V was pared by 4 bases and J by 6 bases, with 9 bases of the junction left unmatched. The DNA of the CDR3 is TGTGCCACCAGTGACCCGAGACAGGGGGAAAGTCAGCCCCAGCATTTT. This sequence encodes CATSDPRQGESQPQHF.